A single sample gave rise to the 13 T cell receptor gamma chains below, sequenced in a study of gamma delta lymphoproliferative disorders and STAT genes. TCRdb processed the multiplex PCR reads again with the CATT caller. The sample carries under 2,500 gamma-chain clones, roughly 10% recorded once. Genomic DNA from isolated PBMCs served as the sequencing template. Sequencing input: blood. All receptors derive from a human donor in good health.

By proportion, this clone is medium-sized. There is no J gene call, but TRGV8 is given as the V gene. CDR1 VENAVY and CDR2 YDSYNSRV come from the germline V gene. CDR3 length: 9 amino acids. Written as DNA, the CDR3 is TGTGCCATCGTTTTGGCGGAACTCTTT. This encodes CAIVLAELF.

This clone is medium-sized within its sample. The CDR3 DNA follows: TGTGCCTTGGGTTATTATAAGAAACTCTTT. Protein: CALGYYKKLF. V gene TRGV9 combines with J gene TRGJ1 or TRGJ2. No J gene is reported in TCRdb; it was inferred here by comparing the DNA with germline. V lost 9 bases, J lost 3 bases, and 2 bases stayed unmatched. Per the germline V gene, CDR1 is GITISATS and CDR2 is ISYDGTV (reference sequence). This CDR3 has 10 residues.

This clone is termed medium-sized (0.01 to 0.1%). This chain connects TRGV2 to TRGJ1 or TRGJ2. TCRdb lists no J gene, so it was determined here by aligning the DNA to germline. CDR1 is EGSNGY, CDR2 YDSYNSKV, per germline. Trimming took 0 bases from V and 3 from J; bases not matched to a gene: 17. CDR3 length: 18 amino acids. Written as DNA, the CDR3 is TGTGCCACCTGGGACGGGCCAATGCTTCTGGAGGCTTATTATAAGAAACTCTTT. Encoded protein: CATWDGPMLLEAYYKKLF.

There are a few counts of this clone. The translation of this DNA and the TCRdb protein of a much larger clone differ at residue 12, probably owing to a read error; the protein shown here is translated from the DNA. There is no J gene call, but TRGV11 is given as the V gene. TRGV11 is classed as an ORF, of uncertain function. This CDR3 has 14 residues. The CDR3 is CACWIRHLTWKNLF. The DNA of the CDR3 is TGTGCCTGCTGGATTAGGCACCTGACTTGGAAGAACCTCTTT.

This clone is judged hyperexpanded. The sample carries other DNA sequences with the same CDR3. The rearrangement uses TRGV4 and TRGJP1. Here the J gene came from matching the DNA to germline, since TCRdb omits it. V shed 9 bases, J shed 6 bases, and the junction held 13 bases outside the gene matches. This CDR3 region has 14 residues. Germline V CDR1 and CDR2: EGSTGY, YDSYTSSV. CDR3 residues: CATPLDFAGWFKIF. The DNA of the CDR3 is TGTGCCACCCCCTTGGATTTTGCTGGTTGGTTCAAGATATTT.

Relative to its sample, this clone is medium-sized. This chain uses TRGV3 with TRGJP2. The J gene was not available in TCRdb and was assigned here by matching the DNA to germline segments. V dropped 0 bases and J dropped 2; count of bases not matched to a gene: 3. This CDR3 region has 15 residues. Germline V lookup: CDR1 VTNTFY, CDR2 YDVSTARD (reference sequence). The CDR3 loop is CATWDRPSSDWIKTF. CDR3 DNA: TGTGCCACCTGGGACAGGCCGAGTAGTGATTGGATCAAGACGTTT.

By its share, this clone is medium-sized (0.01 to 0.1%). The CDR3 is CATWDGSYYKKLF. The CDR3 bases are TGTGCCACCTGGGACGGTAGTTATTATAAGAAACTCTTT. The V call is TRGV2, the J call TRGJ1 or TRGJ2. No J gene was available from TCRdb, and it was assigned here by a germline match of the DNA. There are 13 residues in the CDR3. The germline CDR1 and CDR2 sequences are EGSNGY and YDSYNSKV. V gave up 1 base and J gave up 3 bases; unmatched junction bases: 3.

By its share, this clone is medium-sized. J is TRGJ1 or TRGJ2 and V is TRGV5. Germline matching of the DNA provided the J gene here, since TCRdb leaves it blank. Germline CDR1 VINAFY, CDR2 YDVSNSKD. V lost 0 bases, J lost 3 bases, and 11 bases stayed unmatched. The CDR3 is 16 amino acids. The CDR3 DNA sequence: TGTGCCACCTGGGACAGGCACTCATTCATTTATTATAAGAAACTCTTT. It encodes CATWDRHSFIYYKKLF.

CDR3: CAAWVPVRYYKKLF. In DNA form, the CDR3 reads TGTGCTGCGTGGGTCCCGGTACGGTATTATAAGAAACTCTTT. This chain links TRGV10 with TRGJ1 or TRGJ2. TCRdb records no J gene; here it was assigned by comparing the DNA to germline. TRGV10 is classed as an ORF, of uncertain function. The CDR3 runs to 14 residues. With V trimmed by 8 bases and J by 4 bases, 12 bases remained unmatched.

This clone is medium-sized. The chain employs TRGV4 and TRGJ1 or TRGJ2. TCRdb carries no J gene annotation; the J gene was assigned here by matching the DNA with germline. This CDR3 region has 15 residues. The J segment lost 2 bases and the V segment lost 0 bases, leaving 7 bases of the junction unmatched. In germline, CDR1 is EGSTGY, CDR2 YDSYTSSV. The CDR3 loop reads CATWDGRGDYYKKLF. For the CDR3, the DNA is TGTGCCACCTGGGATGGGCGGGGCGATTATTATAAGAAACTCTTT.

The rearrangement joins TRGV10 to TRGJP1. No J gene is reported in TCRdb; it was inferred here by comparing the DNA with germline. TRGV10 counts as an open reading frame of uncertain function. V shed 8 bases, J shed 0 bases, and the junction held 1 base outside the gene matches. The CDR3 has 13 amino acids. CDR3 protein: CAAWDTTGWFKIF. The CDR3 nucleotides read TGTGCTGCGTGGGATACCACTGGTTGGTTCAAGATATTT.

This clone is judged medium-sized (0.01 to 0.1%). The chain employs TRGV10 and TRGJ1 or TRGJ2. TCRdb gives no J gene; it was assigned here by matching the DNA to germline. TRGV10 is reported as an ORF; its role is uncertain. Losses at the gene ends were 8 bases for V and 8 bases for J; bases not matched to a gene: 16. CDR3 length: 14 residues. This CDR3 is CAAWGYRGRDKKLF. The CDR3, as DNA: TGTGCTGCGTGGGGCTATCGAGGTAGGGATAAGAAACTCTTT.

This clone is categorized as medium-sized (0.01 to 0.1%). V and J are TRGV10 and TRGJ1 or TRGJ2. Here the J gene came from matching the DNA to germline, since TCRdb omits it. TRGV10 qualifies as an ORF whose function is uncertain. The CDR3 loop spans 14 amino acids. Trimming cost V 8 bases and J 0 bases; bases outside gene matches: 8. The CDR3 nucleotides are TGTGCTGCGTGGGATTACCCGAATTATTATAAGAAACTCTTT. This sequence encodes CAAWDYPNYYKKLF.